The rows below give T cell receptor beta chains drawn from one sample of a study of identical twins. Using its own MiXCR run on the 5' RACE reads, TCRdb lists one record per CDR3 protein. The sample gives 690,000 or so distinct CDR3 sequences, approximately 6% of which show up once; 1.5% to 2% is in the top ten. What was sequenced was naive T cells sorted from blood. Receptor source: a man younger than 30 in good health. Each CDR3 is given with its conserved first and last residue. Fields, in order: D gene, V gene, clone size, J gene, CDR3 DNA, CDR3 protein. A D gene is named only where the DNA matches it firmly. Clone size is not always given. Where it is, it says once, few, many or a class for expanded clones.

d_gene: TRBD1
v_gene: TRBV12-3/TRBV12-4
abundance: few
j_gene: TRBJ1-1
CDR3nt: TGTGCCAGCAGCGGGACAGGGAGAGACACTGAAGCTTTCTTT
CDR3aa: CASSGTGRDTEAFF

d_gene: .
v_gene: TRBV15
abundance: few
j_gene: TRBJ1-2
CDR3nt: TGTGCCACCAGCAGAGCTTCTCCGGGAAAAGGCCATGGCTACACCTTC
CDR3aa: CATSRASPGKGHGYTF

d_gene: TRBD2
v_gene: TRBV4-3
abundance: many
j_gene: TRBJ2-1
CDR3nt: TGCGCCAGCAGCCAGGTCCGGCCTAGCGGGAGGTTCACCTACAATGAGCAGTTCTTC
CDR3aa: CASSQVRPSGRFTYNEQFF

d_gene: TRBD2
v_gene: TRBV4-2
abundance: many
j_gene: TRBJ2-1
CDR3nt: TGTGCCAGCAGCCAAGGGAGCGCGGGAGGGAAGGATGAGCAGTTCTTC
CDR3aa: CASSQGSAGGKDEQFF

d_gene: TRBD2
v_gene: TRBV19
abundance: few
j_gene: TRBJ2-1
CDR3nt: TGTGCCACCCTAGCGGTCAACAATGAGCAGTTCTTC
CDR3aa: CATLAVNNEQFF

d_gene: TRBD2
v_gene: TRBV19
abundance: few
j_gene: TRBJ2-2
CDR3nt: TGTGCCAGTTTCTCTAGCGGGAGGCTCACCGGGGAGCTGTTTTTT
CDR3aa: CASFSSGRLTGELFF

d_gene: .
v_gene: TRBV7-9
abundance: .
j_gene: TRBJ2-3
CDR3nt: TGTGCCAGCACCCCTATCGCGGGAAGGACAGATACGCAGTATTTT
CDR3aa: CASTPIAGRTDTQYF

d_gene: .
v_gene: TRBV7-9
abundance: many
j_gene: TRBJ2-2
CDR3nt: TGTGCCAGCAGCCACATCGCGAACACCGGGGAGCTGTTTTTT
CDR3aa: CASSHIANTGELFF

d_gene: TRBD2
v_gene: TRBV20-1
abundance: many
j_gene: TRBJ2-5
CDR3nt: TGCAGTGCTAGTCAGCTAGCGGGAGGGCCGGAGACCCAGTACTTC
CDR3aa: CSASQLAGGPETQYF

d_gene: .
v_gene: TRBV29-1
abundance: few
j_gene: TRBJ2-4
CDR3nt: TGCAGCGTTGTGGAGGGGCCCAAAAACATTCAGTACTTC
CDR3aa: CSVVEGPKNIQYF

d_gene: .
v_gene: TRBV29-1
abundance: many
j_gene: TRBJ2-1
CDR3nt: TGCAGCGTTGGGGGCCGGATGTTAGATGAGCAGTTCTTC
CDR3aa: CSVGGRMLDEQFF

d_gene: TRBD2
v_gene: TRBV5-5
abundance: many
j_gene: TRBJ2-3
CDR3nt: TGTGCCAGCAGCTTAGTACTAGCGGGAGCCACAGATACGCAGTATTTT
CDR3aa: CASSLVLAGATDTQYF

d_gene: TRBD1
v_gene: TRBV4-3
abundance: .
j_gene: TRBJ2-3
CDR3nt: TGCGCCAGCAGCCAAGAAATGGGACAGGGAGACACAGATACGCAGTATTTT
CDR3aa: CASSQEMGQGDTDTQYF

d_gene: TRBD2
v_gene: TRBV4-2
abundance: many
j_gene: TRBJ2-1
CDR3nt: TGTGCCAGCAGCCAAGTATCGATAGCGGGAGACAATGAGCAGTTCTTC
CDR3aa: CASSQVSIAGDNEQFF

d_gene: .
v_gene: TRBV29-1
abundance: many
j_gene: TRBJ2-7
CDR3nt: TGCAGCGTCCACGGGGTAGGGGGTGTCTACGAGCAGTACTTC
CDR3aa: CSVHGVGGVYEQYF

d_gene: TRBD2
v_gene: TRBV7-9
abundance: few
j_gene: TRBJ2-7
CDR3nt: TGTGCCAGCAGCCCGATGACTAGCGCGGGGGAGCAGTACTTC
CDR3aa: CASSPMTSAGEQYF

d_gene: .
v_gene: TRBV7-8
abundance: many
j_gene: TRBJ2-1
CDR3nt: TGTGCCAGCAGCCCCAGGGGTGGAGACTACAATGAGCAGTTCTTC
CDR3aa: CASSPRGGDYNEQFF

d_gene: .
v_gene: TRBV5-1
abundance: many
j_gene: TRBJ2-7
CDR3nt: TGCGCCAGCAGCCTAGGGGAGGACAGGAGCTCCTACGAGCAGTACTTC
CDR3aa: CASSLGEDRSSYEQYF

d_gene: TRBD1
v_gene: TRBV28
abundance: many
j_gene: TRBJ2-7
CDR3nt: TGTGCCAGCAGTTTCAACAAGGACAGGACCTTCTACGAGCAGTACTTC
CDR3aa: CASSFNKDRTFYEQYF

d_gene: TRBD1
v_gene: TRBV7-3
abundance: .
j_gene: TRBJ1-1
CDR3nt: TGTGCCAGCAGCTTGACCAGGGGGGCCAACACTGAAGCTTTCTTT
CDR3aa: CASSLTRGANTEAFF

d_gene: TRBD1
v_gene: TRBV11-2
abundance: .
j_gene: TRBJ2-5
CDR3nt: TGTGCCAGCAGCCCGGGACAGGGGGACAACGGGGCCCAGTACTTC
CDR3aa: CASSPGQGDNGAQYF

d_gene: TRBD1
v_gene: TRBV7-6
abundance: many
j_gene: TRBJ2-5
CDR3nt: TGTGCCAGCAGCTCCTACACCCGGGACAGAGGAGAGACCCAGTACTTC
CDR3aa: CASSSYTRDRGETQYF

d_gene: TRBD2
v_gene: TRBV28
abundance: few
j_gene: TRBJ2-7
CDR3nt: TGTGCCAGCAGTGTTCTAGCGGGGGCCTCCTACGAGCAGTACTTC
CDR3aa: CASSVLAGASYEQYF

d_gene: .
v_gene: TRBV7-8
abundance: .
j_gene: TRBJ2-4
CDR3nt: TGTGCCAGCAGCCCCGGGGGATGGGGGGGGCTAGCCAAAAACATTCAGTACTTC
CDR3aa: CASSPGGWGGLAKNIQYF

d_gene: .
v_gene: TRBV7-8
abundance: few
j_gene: TRBJ2-5
CDR3nt: TGTGCCAGCAGCTCACCGGACGGCCTCCAAGAGACCCAGTACTTC
CDR3aa: CASSSPDGLQETQYF

d_gene: .
v_gene: TRBV5-6
abundance: many
j_gene: TRBJ2-2
CDR3nt: TGTGCCAGCAGCTTGTGGGGCAACACAAACCTTGGGGAGCTGTTTTTT
CDR3aa: CASSLWGNTNLGELFF

d_gene: TRBD2
v_gene: TRBV20-1
abundance: many
j_gene: TRBJ2-1
CDR3nt: TGCAGTGCTAGACTTAGCGGGAGGTCCGATGAGCAGTTCTTC
CDR3aa: CSARLSGRSDEQFF

d_gene: TRBD1
v_gene: TRBV4-2
abundance: .
j_gene: TRBJ2-5
CDR3nt: TGTGCCAGCAGCCCCCTTGACGGACAGGGAGAAGAGACCCAGTACTTC
CDR3aa: CASSPLDGQGEETQYF

d_gene: TRBD1
v_gene: TRBV25-1
abundance: few
j_gene: TRBJ1-4
CDR3nt: TGTGCCAGCAGTCTACAGGGGGCGTCGGGGGAAAAACTGTTTTTT
CDR3aa: CASSLQGASGEKLFF

d_gene: TRBD2
v_gene: TRBV20-1
abundance: many
j_gene: TRBJ2-5
CDR3nt: TGCAGTGCTGGGGTCGGGGGGGGTAAAGAGACCCAGTACTTC
CDR3aa: CSAGVGGGKETQYF

d_gene: .
v_gene: TRBV10-3
abundance: many
j_gene: TRBJ2-5
CDR3nt: TGTGCCATCAGTGAACTGGGCGGACGGGAGGAGACCCAGTACTTC
CDR3aa: CAISELGGREETQYF

d_gene: .
v_gene: TRBV27
abundance: many
j_gene: TRBJ2-3
CDR3nt: TGTGCCAGTAAGCGGAGTGGGACAGATACGCAGTATTTT
CDR3aa: CASKRSGTDTQYF

d_gene: TRBD1
v_gene: TRBV29-1
abundance: many
j_gene: TRBJ2-7
CDR3nt: TGCAGCGTCGCACACCTTTACAGGGGGTCCTACGAGCAGTACTTC
CDR3aa: CSVAHLYRGSYEQYF

d_gene: TRBD2
v_gene: TRBV5-6
abundance: many
j_gene: TRBJ2-1
CDR3nt: TGTGCCAGCAGCTTGGGGAGGCGACTAGCGGGACTTAATGAGCAGTTCTTC
CDR3aa: CASSLGRRLAGLNEQFF

d_gene: .
v_gene: TRBV7-8
abundance: many
j_gene: TRBJ1-1
CDR3nt: TGTGCCAGCAGCACCTACAGGGAGGCTTTCTTT
CDR3aa: CASSTYREAFF

d_gene: .
v_gene: TRBV10-2
abundance: few
j_gene: TRBJ2-5
CDR3nt: TGCGCCAGCAGTGAGACAATACGTGGGTCTAGTAGTCAAGAGACCCAGTACTTC
CDR3aa: CASSETIRGSSSQETQYF

d_gene: .
v_gene: TRBV5-1
abundance: few
j_gene: TRBJ1-6
CDR3nt: TGCGCCAGCAGCTTGAGGGCCACCGGGACACCCCTCCACTTT
CDR3aa: CASSLRATGTPLHF

d_gene: .
v_gene: TRBV6-2/TRBV6-3
abundance: .
j_gene: TRBJ2-1
CDR3nt: TGTGCCAGCAGTTACCGGGTGCCGTTGGGACATGAGCAGTTCTTC
CDR3aa: CASSYRVPLGHEQFF

d_gene: TRBD1
v_gene: TRBV5-1
abundance: .
j_gene: TRBJ1-2
CDR3nt: TGCGCCAGCAGCGGGGGGACAGGGGCTCAATATGGCTACACCTTC
CDR3aa: CASSGGTGAQYGYTF

d_gene: TRBD1
v_gene: TRBV6-2/TRBV6-3
abundance: few
j_gene: TRBJ1-5
CDR3nt: TGTGCCAGCAGTAAGGACAGGAGGAACAATCAGCCCCAGCATTTT
CDR3aa: CASSKDRRNNQPQHF

d_gene: .
v_gene: TRBV10-3
abundance: many
j_gene: TRBJ2-3
CDR3nt: TGTGCCATCTCCTATGGAGGGACTGATACCACAGATACGCAGTATTTT
CDR3aa: CAISYGGTDTTDTQYF